Presented here are 20 T cell receptor beta chains from one specimen sequenced in a study of T-cell reconstitution after alpha-beta-depleted transplantation in children. It was with unique molecular identifiers that the TCRbeta library was prepared. TCRdb fed the PCR reads into MiXCR, producing one record per CDR3 protein. This sample carries around 500,000 distinct CDR3 sequences, approximately 22% of them seen once, and the ten largest clones take around an eighth. Sequencing used PBMCs, mostly from graft donor cells, obtained 360 days after TCRalphabeta/CD19-depleted stem cell transplant. These receptors all stem from a boy younger than two who had a stem cell transplant for acute myeloid leukemia, so the T cells may come from the graft donor.

The chain has TRBV5-5 and TRBJ2-7; possible D gene TRBD1, 6 bases. The CDR3 consists of 13 residues. Looked up from germline, CDR1 is SGHKS and CDR2 is YYEKEE (reference sequence). V was trimmed by 4 bases and J by 9 bases, leaving 17 bases between them. This CDR3 is CASSLRDILGQYF. The CDR3, as DNA: TGTGCCAGCAGCCTCAGGGACATTCTAGGGCAGTACTTC.

This clonotype was detected only a few times. The genes are TRBV6-5 and TRBJ2-1; D unclear. V was shortened by 0 bases and J by 2 bases, with 8 bases between the two germline ends. The CDR3 totals 15 residues. Germline CDR1 is MNHEY and CDR2 is SVGAGI. Written as DNA, the CDR3 is TGTGCCAGCAGTTACTCGGCCGCTACCTACAATGAGCAGTTCTTC. Its protein is CASSYSAATYNEQFF.

This clonotype occurred many times. This rearrangement joins TRBV6-6 to TRBJ1-1; D gene unclear. V lost 5 bases and J 8 bases, leaving 9 bases between the germline ends. From germline, CDR1 is MNHNY and CDR2 SVGAGI (reference sequence). The CDR3 consists of 11 residues. Here the CDR3 reads CASSPPGEAFF. The CDR3 DNA sequence: TGTGCCAGCAGTCCGCCGGGGGAAGCTTTCTTT.

This clonotype appeared once. This CDR3 reads CASSISRPGLANYGYTF. In DNA, the CDR3 is TGTGCCAGCAGCATTTCCCGACCGGGGTTAGCTAACTATGGCTACACCTTC. This chain uses TRBV7-2 with TRBJ1-2, with D unclear. Germline-derived CDR1 and CDR2 are SGHTA and FQGNSA. V was clipped by 5 bases and J by 0 bases, with 19 bases between them. The CDR3 length is 17 residues.

This clonotype was observed a handful of times. This chain connects TRBV10-3 to TRBJ2-5; D is uncertain. This CDR3 spans 18 amino acids. V shed 6 bases and J shed 2 bases, with 25 bases lying between them. Germline values: CDR1 ENHRY, CDR2 SYGVKD. The CDR3 loop reads CAIRSYPSWMRRQETQYF. CDR3 coding DNA: TGTGCCATCAGGTCCTACCCTTCCTGGATGCGGCGACAAGAGACCCAGTACTTC.

The gene calls are TRBV18 and TRBJ2-1, with a possible D match to TRBD1 (6 bases). Trimming left V 4 bases short and J 7 bases short, with 11 bases between. Germline lookup yields CDR1 KGHSH and CDR2 LQKENI. The CDR3 runs to 13 residues. CDR3 coding DNA: TGTGCCAGCTCACTCGACAGGACGAATGAGCAGTTCTTC. Its protein is CASSLDRTNEQFF.

This clonotype was observed a single time. The rearrangement uses TRBV5-6 and TRBJ2-1, with a weak D call TRBD2 (6 bases). The germline gives CDR1 SGHDT, CDR2 YYEEEE. The CDR3 is 15 amino acids. V lost 5 bases and J lost 4, with 16 bases in between. The CDR3 region is CASRKGPGGYNEQFF. The CDR3 DNA is TGTGCCAGCAGGAAGGGGCCCGGGGGTTACAATGAGCAGTTCTTC.

There are a few counts of this clonotype. This rearrangement joins TRBV20-1 to TRBJ2-5; the D gene is possibly TRBD1 (5 bases). The CDR3 consists of 14 residues. Germline CDR1 DFQATT, CDR2 SNEGSKA (reference sequence). The ends were cut back, 1 base at V and 6 bases at J, with 15 bases in the middle. CDR3 nucleotides: TGCAGTGCTAGAGTTTACCGGCAGGGAAAGACCCAGTACTTC. Its translation is CSARVYRQGKTQYF.

The sample holds a few counts of this clonotype. V gene TRBV25-1 combines with J gene TRBJ1-4; unclear D gene. V was pared by 8 bases and J by 7 bases, with 14 bases between. The CDR3 covers 13 residues. Germline CDR1 MGHDK, CDR2 SYGVNS. The CDR3 region is CASDDDLSEKLFF. In DNA, the CDR3 is TGTGCCAGCGATGACGATTTGAGTGAAAAACTGTTTTTT.

The V gene is TRBV12-3 or TRBV12-4, the J gene TRBJ2-5, with D unclear. CDR3 length equals 13 residues. Trimming shortened V by 7 bases and J by 9 bases, and 18 bases separated the two germline ends. CDR3 DNA sequence: TGTGCCAGCACCCTTACGCCCCGATGGGCCCAGTACTTC. Translating gives CASTLTPRWAQYF.

CDR3: CASEPGGASSYNEQFF. The CDR3 nucleotides read TGTGCCAGCGAACCGGGGGGGGCCTCTTCCTACAATGAGCAGTTCTTC. The V gene is TRBV6-2 or TRBV6-3, the J gene TRBJ2-1; 8 bases map to TRBD2. The length of the CDR3 is 16 residues. The germline V gene encodes CDR1 MNHEY and CDR2 SVGEGT. Trimming removed 8 bases from V and 1 base from J; junction bases left unmatched: 10.

The sample holds a few counts of this clonotype. The rearrangement joins TRBV7-2 to TRBJ2-1, with D uncertain. The V gene's germline CDR1 is SGHTA and CDR2 FQGNSA. The CDR3 loop spans 12 amino acids. The germline V and J ends were trimmed by 4 bases and 14 bases, with 15 bases remaining between them. This CDR3 is CASSSYGYPEFF. The CDR3 DNA follows: TGTGCCAGCAGCTCTTATGGCTACCCCGAGTTCTTC.

At least ten counts were recorded for this clonotype. The chain uses TRBV13 and TRBJ2-7, with TRBD1 identical over 7 bases. CDR1 is PRHDT, CDR2 FYEKMQ, per germline (reference sequence). V dropped 4 bases and J dropped 2; count of bases not matched to a gene: 5. This CDR3 spans 14 amino acids. The CDR3 DNA reads as TGTGCCAGCAGCTCGGGACAGCGTCCCTACGAGCAGTACTTC. This encodes CASSSGQRPYEQYF.

The rearrangement uses TRBV2 and TRBJ1-6; no definite D call. CDR1 is SNHLY and CDR2 is FYNNEI in the germline V gene. The CDR3 has 16 amino acids. The germline V and J ends were trimmed by 7 bases and 3 bases, with 16 bases remaining between them. CDR3 sequence (DNA): TGTGCCAGCACTCCCCAGGACTTCTTCTATAATTCACCCCTCCACTTT. It yields the protein CASTPQDFFYNSPLHF.

The gene calls are TRBV20-1 and TRBJ1-2, with a possible D match to TRBD1 (5 bases). Trimming took 0 bases from V and 0 from J, leaving 11 bases between them. The length of the CDR3 is 15 residues. From germline, CDR1 is DFQATT and CDR2 SNEGSKA (reference sequence). The CDR3 region is CSARDRDRPNYGYTF. The DNA for the CDR3 is TGCAGTGCTAGAGATCGTGACAGACCTAACTATGGCTACACCTTC.

The chain combines TRBV28 with TRBJ2-3; 9 bases map to TRBD1. Germline CDR1 reads MDHEN; CDR2 reads SYDVKM. The CDR3 sequence is 15 residues long. V trimming: 0 bases; J trimming: 4 bases; junction bases outside the gene matches: 2. Here the CDR3 DNA reads TGTGCCAGCAGTTTATGGGGACAGGGCCCAGATACGCAGTATTTT. It translates to CASSLWGQGPDTQYF.

In this sample, this clonotype turned up a few times. This chain links TRBV29-1 with TRBJ2-1; perhaps TRBD1 as D (6 bases). The V end was cut by 2 bases, the J end by 12 bases, with 14 bases between. The CDR3 is made up of 12 amino acids. Looked up from germline, CDR1 is SQVTM and CDR2 is ANQGSEA. The CDR3 is CSVERQGQGQFF. CDR3 DNA: TGCAGCGTTGAAAGGCAGGGGCAGGGGCAGTTCTTC.

This clonotype came up a few times. The chain recombines TRBV5-1 with TRBJ1-1; 7 bases line up with TRBD1. Germline lookup yields CDR1 SGHRS and CDR2 YFSETQ. This CDR3 comprises 15 residues. V lost 5 bases and J lost 3; bases outside the gene matches: 10. The CDR3: CASRGQEGLHTEAFF. The CDR3 DNA reads as TGCGCCAGCAGAGGACAGGAGGGCCTCCACACTGAAGCTTTCTTT.

This clonotype was counted ten times or more. The chain joins TRBV12-3 or TRBV12-4 to TRBJ2-7; TRBD1 matches at 8 bases. With V trimmed by 4 bases and J by 6 bases, 11 bases remained unmatched. The CDR3 loop spans 15 amino acids. CDR3 in DNA: TGTGCCAGCAGTTCAGGACAGGGTATTGGATCCGAGCAGTACGTC. Protein sequence: CASSSGQGIGSEQYV.

This chain links TRBV7-2 with TRBJ2-1; no clear D. Germline CDR1 is SGHTA and CDR2 is FQGNSA. Trimming cost V 2 bases and J 6 bases, with 11 bases left between them. The CDR3 sequence is 14 residues long. The CDR3 loop reads CASSLMGIRNEQFF. The CDR3, as DNA: TGTGCCAGCAGCTTAATGGGAATCCGCAATGAGCAGTTCTTC.